This passage covers 24 T cell receptor beta chains from one sample sequenced in a study of regulatory T cells in long-lasting Graves disease. Researchers made TCR beta libraries by using iRepertoire HTBI primers and running Arm-PCR on CDR3 regions. TCRdb passed the multiplex PCR reads through MiXCR, listing each CDR3 protein once. This sample carries approximately 350,000 distinct CDR3 sequences, over 15% of them seen once, and the ten largest clones take roughly 29%. Time point of the sample: newly diagnosed GD, antithyroid drugs for less than 3 months. Extracted PBMC RNA gave rise to the TCR library. This sample was shared with a second study, whose subject was T cells in Graves' hyperthyroidism and ophthalmopathy.

The specimen comprised peripheral blood mononuclear cells (PBMCs), sampled at new diagnosis, from a patient treated with antithyroid drugs. All receptors derive from a man aged 35 to 55 with Graves disease.

This clonotype was seen only a few times. The chain uses TRBV12-3 or TRBV12-4 and TRBJ2-2; TRBD1 agrees at 7 bases. There are 14 residues in the CDR3. Germline trimming cut 5 bases from V and 4 bases from J; bases unmatched to any gene: 4. CDR3 in DNA: TGTGCCAGCAGTCCTAACAGGGGCACCGGGGAGCTGTTTTTT. Its translation is CASSPNRGTGELFF.

This clonotype was counted between two and nine times. The chain recombines TRBV3-1 with TRBJ2-7; a possible D gene is TRBD2 (5 bases). The CDR3 consists of 15 residues. V shed 4 bases and J shed 6 bases, with 19 bases lying between them. Germline loops: CDR1 LGHDT, CDR2 YNNKEL (reference sequence). CDR3 nucleotides: TGTGCCAGCAGCCGACTATCCGGGGTCCCCGCCGAGCAGTACTTC. Residues: CASSRLSGVPAEQYF.

This clonotype was found many times. The chain's CDR3 is CASSDRASTGELFF. CDR3 DNA: TGTGCCAGCAGCGACCGAGCCAGCACCGGGGAGCTGTTTTTT. The rearrangement uses TRBV9 and TRBJ2-2; D ambiguous. V shed 3 bases and J shed 4 bases, with 10 bases lying between them. The germline V gene has CDR1 SGDLS and CDR2 YYNGEE. The CDR3 contains 14 residues.

The table lists this clonotype with many counts. V gene TRBV27 combines with J gene TRBJ1-2, with D maybe TRBD1 (5 bases). Germline V gives CDR1 MNHEY, CDR2 SMNVEV (reference sequence). Trimming cost V 5 bases and J 7 bases, with 23 bases left between them. The CDR3 covers 16 residues. The CDR3 DNA sequence: TGTGCCAGCAGTACCTCGAACTTTTGGGACGGTGGTGGCTACACCTTC. Its protein product is CASSTSNFWDGGGYTF.

V gene TRBV29-1 combines with J gene TRBJ1-1; the D gene is possibly TRBD1 (5 bases). Germline V gene data show CDR1 as SQVTM and CDR2 as ANQGSEA. This CDR3 spans 12 amino acids. V gave up 8 bases and J gave up 4 bases, with 14 bases separating them. CDR3 DNA: TGCAGCTGCAGGGTAATTGGCACTGAAGCTTTCTTT. Protein product: CSCRVIGTEAFF. Full variable domain (outside the CDR3, taken from reference TRBV29-1 and TRBJ1-1): SAVISQKPSRDICQRGTSLTIQCQVDSQVTMMFWYRQQPGQSLTLIATANQGSEATYESGFVIDKFPISRPNLTFSTLTVSNMSPEDSSIYLCSCRVIGTEAFFGQGTRLTVV.

The sample holds many counts of this clonotype. The chain couples TRBV24-1 to TRBJ2-3, with 10 positions matching TRBD1. Germline assignment: CDR1 KGHDR and CDR2 SFDVKD. V was clipped by 2 bases and J by 3 bases; unmatched bases: 4. The CDR3 is made up of 16 amino acids. CDR3 in DNA: TGTGCCACCAGTGATTATCGGACAGGGGGGACAGATACGCAGTATTTT. It codes for CATSDYRTGGTDTQYF.

The rearrangement uses TRBV20-1 and TRBJ1-5; D uncertain. The CDR3 contains 12 residues. CDR1 is DFQATT and CDR2 is SNEGSKA in the germline V gene (reference sequence). V was cut by 2 bases and J by 7 bases, with 9 bases left in between. CDR3 bases: TGCAGTGCTAGATCTCGGACGCAGCCCCAGCATTTT. Amino acid sequence: CSARSRTQPQHF.

The table lists this clonotype with many counts. This chain connects TRBV2 to TRBJ2-1; TRBD2 matches 7 bases. The length of the CDR3 is 17 residues. Germline values: CDR1 SNHLY, CDR2 FYNNEI. The trim removed 6 bases at V and 1 base at J, leaving 12 bases unmatched. The CDR3 DNA reads as TGTGCCAGCAGCGGCGCCGCGGGCGGGGGATCCTACAATGAGCAGTTCTTC. Translating gives CASSGAAGGGSYNEQFF.

This clonotype was counted only a few times. The gene calls are TRBV9 and TRBJ2-2; D call uncertain. The germline V gene encodes CDR1 SGDLS and CDR2 YYNGEE. The CDR3 has 14 residues. Deletions cut 7 bases from V and 2 bases from J, with 12 bases between. The CDR3: CASQRPTNTGELFF. CDR3 nucleotide sequence: TGTGCCAGCCAGCGCCCAACCAACACCGGGGAGCTGTTTTTT.

This clonotype was recorded a few times. The V gene is TRBV4-3, the J gene TRBJ2-2; 10 bases agree with TRBD2. CDR3 length: 16 residues. Germline lookup yields CDR1 LGHNA and CDR2 YSLEER. V shed 0 bases, J shed 6 bases, and the junction held 4 bases outside the gene matches. CDR3 DNA sequence: TGCGCCAGCAGCCAAGATAGAGCGGGGGGGCCCGGGGAGCTGTTTTTT. Encoded protein: CASSQDRAGGPGELFF.

This clonotype was detected ten times or more. The chain employs TRBV24-1 and TRBJ2-5, with D maybe TRBD2 (5 bases). The CDR3 sequence is 16 residues long. Germline assignment: CDR1 KGHDR and CDR2 SFDVKD. V was clipped by 0 bases and J by 5 bases, with 15 bases between them. CDR3 in DNA: TGTGCCACCAGTGATTTGACGATCCGGCCGGGGGAGACCCAGTACTTC. It encodes CATSDLTIRPGETQYF.

The CDR3 DNA is TGTGCCAGCAGCTCTCTTCTCGGACTAGCGGGTGTCACAGATACGCAGTATTTT. Amino acids: CASSSLLGLAGVTDTQYF. The J gene is TRBJ2-3, the V gene TRBV12-3 or TRBV12-4; 11 bases are a match to TRBD2. The CDR3 covers 18 residues. J gave up 2 bases and V 6 bases, and 13 bases lay outside the gene matches.

This clonotype was seen at least ten times. The chain links TRBV3-1 to TRBJ1-5; no clear D gene. CDR3 length equals 13 residues. Trimming took 2 bases from V and 5 from J, leaving 7 bases between them. CDR1 is LGHDT and CDR2 is YNNKEL in the germline V gene (reference sequence). The CDR3 protein is CASSQWTDQPQHF. CDR3 bases: TGTGCCAGCAGCCAATGGACGGATCAGCCCCAGCATTTT.

This clonotype showed up many times. This chain uses TRBV28 with TRBJ2-7; 8 bases line up with TRBD1. CDR1 is MDHEN, CDR2 SYDVKM, per germline. This CDR3 is built from 15 residues. The V segment lost 5 bases and the J segment 5 bases; nucleotides outside the gene matches: 11. The CDR3 region has the DNA TGTGCCAGCAGTCGGCGACAGGGGTCGTTCCACGAGCAGTACTTC. This translates into CASSRRQGSFHEQYF.

A note on this clonotype: No conserved phenylalanine or tryptophan is present at the end of the CDR3, so a read error is the likely explanation. J is TRBJ2-5 and V is TRBV6-2 or TRBV6-3, with 10 nucleotides matching TRBD2. After removal of 5 bases from V and 0 bases from J, the junction contained 9 bases not matched to a gene. CDR1 and CDR2 (germline): MNHEY, SVGEGT. The CDR3 length is 17 residues. CDR3 in DNA: TGTGCCAGCAGTGACCATACTAGCGGGGCTCACCAAGAGACCCAGTACATC. Its translation is CASSDHTSGAHQETQYI.

This clonotype was counted ten times or more. The chain combines TRBV10-3 with TRBJ1-2; D is unresolved. The CDR3 length is 13 residues. V lost 7 bases and J 6 bases, leaving 15 bases between the germline ends. The germline CDR1 and CDR2 sequences are ENHRY and SYGVKD. CDR3 region: CAINRESSDGYTF. CDR3 sequence (DNA): TGTGCCATCAACCGGGAGTCGTCGGATGGCTACACCTTC.

This clonotype appeared many times. The rearrangement joins TRBV7-8 to TRBJ2-7, with 8 positions matching TRBD1. V lost 4 bases, J lost 3 bases, and 8 bases stayed unmatched. Germline V gene lookup returns CDR1 SGHVS and CDR2 FQNEAQ. There are 15 residues in the CDR3. CDR3 protein: CASSSRGQGNYEQYF. The DNA for the CDR3 is TGTGCCAGCAGCTCCCGCGGACAGGGAAACTACGAGCAGTACTTC.

This clonotype was found many times. The chain has TRBV29-1 and TRBJ1-1, with D perhaps matching TRBD1 (5 bases). The CDR3 runs 14 residues. Trimming took 3 bases from V and 5 from J, leaving 16 bases between them. From germline, CDR1 is SQVTM and CDR2 ANQGSEA. The CDR3 coding sequence is TGCAGCGTTGAGATCCAGGGATTGAGAACTGAAGCTTTCTTT. Amino acid sequence: CSVEIQGLRTEAFF.

This clonotype was recorded at least ten times. The V gene is TRBV6-2 or TRBV6-3, the J gene TRBJ2-1, with D possibly TRBD2 on 5 matching bases. V was shortened by 6 bases and J by 6 bases, with 18 bases between the two germline ends. The CDR3 sequence is 15 residues long. Per germline, CDR1 MNHEY and CDR2 SVGEGT. CDR3: CASSIIRGFGNEQFF. The CDR3 coding sequence is TGTGCCAGCAGCATAATCCGGGGTTTCGGCAATGAGCAGTTCTTC.

The sample holds many counts of this clonotype. The chain uses TRBV10-3 and TRBJ2-3, with D unresolved. The germline V and J ends were trimmed by 4 bases and 4 bases, with 9 bases remaining between them. The CDR3 spans 13 residues. Germline V gene data show CDR1 as ENHRY and CDR2 as SYGVKD. The CDR3 loop reads CAISAVSADTQYF. The CDR3 nucleotides read TGTGCCATCAGTGCGGTAAGCGCAGATACGCAGTATTTT.

This clonotype appeared many times. V and J are TRBV9 and TRBJ1-5; 8 bases line up with TRBD1. The CDR3 contains 14 residues. Germline V lookup: CDR1 SGDLS, CDR2 YYNGEE. J lost 4 bases, V lost 3 bases, and 3 bases had no gene match. CDR3 sequence: CASSAGQGNQPQHF. CDR3 in DNA: TGTGCCAGCAGCGCTGGACAGGGAAATCAGCCCCAGCATTTT.

This clonotype occurred many times. For the CDR3, the DNA is TGTGCCAGCAGTGACGGGGACGGGAATTCACCCCTCCACTTT. It specifies CASSDGDGNSPLHF. The V and J genes are TRBV6-4 and TRBJ1-6, with D perhaps TRBD1 (5 bases). The CDR3 is 14 residues long. Germline assignment: CDR1 MRHNA and CDR2 SNTAGT. V lost 2 bases, J lost 7 bases, and 9 bases lay in between.

V gene TRBV18 combines with J gene TRBJ2-7; 8 bases map to TRBD1. V shed 1 base, J shed 0 bases, and the junction held 2 bases outside the gene matches. This CDR3 is 15 amino acids long. The germline V gene encodes CDR1 KGHSH and CDR2 LQKENI. The CDR3 loop reads CASSPQDRVSYEQYF. In DNA, the CDR3 is TGTGCCAGCTCACCACAGGACAGGGTCTCCTACGAGCAGTACTTC.

This clonotype was counted ten times or more. Here the CDR3 DNA reads TGTGCCAGCAGCGTGGGGGGTGCGGGTGAGCAGTTCTTC. The encoded protein is CASSVGGAGEQFF. The genes are TRBV9 and TRBJ2-1; possible D gene TRBD2, 6 bases. This CDR3 spans 13 amino acids. Germline CDR1 and CDR2: SGDLS and YYNGEE. Trimming took off 2 bases at V and 9 bases at J, with 12 bases between the two ends.